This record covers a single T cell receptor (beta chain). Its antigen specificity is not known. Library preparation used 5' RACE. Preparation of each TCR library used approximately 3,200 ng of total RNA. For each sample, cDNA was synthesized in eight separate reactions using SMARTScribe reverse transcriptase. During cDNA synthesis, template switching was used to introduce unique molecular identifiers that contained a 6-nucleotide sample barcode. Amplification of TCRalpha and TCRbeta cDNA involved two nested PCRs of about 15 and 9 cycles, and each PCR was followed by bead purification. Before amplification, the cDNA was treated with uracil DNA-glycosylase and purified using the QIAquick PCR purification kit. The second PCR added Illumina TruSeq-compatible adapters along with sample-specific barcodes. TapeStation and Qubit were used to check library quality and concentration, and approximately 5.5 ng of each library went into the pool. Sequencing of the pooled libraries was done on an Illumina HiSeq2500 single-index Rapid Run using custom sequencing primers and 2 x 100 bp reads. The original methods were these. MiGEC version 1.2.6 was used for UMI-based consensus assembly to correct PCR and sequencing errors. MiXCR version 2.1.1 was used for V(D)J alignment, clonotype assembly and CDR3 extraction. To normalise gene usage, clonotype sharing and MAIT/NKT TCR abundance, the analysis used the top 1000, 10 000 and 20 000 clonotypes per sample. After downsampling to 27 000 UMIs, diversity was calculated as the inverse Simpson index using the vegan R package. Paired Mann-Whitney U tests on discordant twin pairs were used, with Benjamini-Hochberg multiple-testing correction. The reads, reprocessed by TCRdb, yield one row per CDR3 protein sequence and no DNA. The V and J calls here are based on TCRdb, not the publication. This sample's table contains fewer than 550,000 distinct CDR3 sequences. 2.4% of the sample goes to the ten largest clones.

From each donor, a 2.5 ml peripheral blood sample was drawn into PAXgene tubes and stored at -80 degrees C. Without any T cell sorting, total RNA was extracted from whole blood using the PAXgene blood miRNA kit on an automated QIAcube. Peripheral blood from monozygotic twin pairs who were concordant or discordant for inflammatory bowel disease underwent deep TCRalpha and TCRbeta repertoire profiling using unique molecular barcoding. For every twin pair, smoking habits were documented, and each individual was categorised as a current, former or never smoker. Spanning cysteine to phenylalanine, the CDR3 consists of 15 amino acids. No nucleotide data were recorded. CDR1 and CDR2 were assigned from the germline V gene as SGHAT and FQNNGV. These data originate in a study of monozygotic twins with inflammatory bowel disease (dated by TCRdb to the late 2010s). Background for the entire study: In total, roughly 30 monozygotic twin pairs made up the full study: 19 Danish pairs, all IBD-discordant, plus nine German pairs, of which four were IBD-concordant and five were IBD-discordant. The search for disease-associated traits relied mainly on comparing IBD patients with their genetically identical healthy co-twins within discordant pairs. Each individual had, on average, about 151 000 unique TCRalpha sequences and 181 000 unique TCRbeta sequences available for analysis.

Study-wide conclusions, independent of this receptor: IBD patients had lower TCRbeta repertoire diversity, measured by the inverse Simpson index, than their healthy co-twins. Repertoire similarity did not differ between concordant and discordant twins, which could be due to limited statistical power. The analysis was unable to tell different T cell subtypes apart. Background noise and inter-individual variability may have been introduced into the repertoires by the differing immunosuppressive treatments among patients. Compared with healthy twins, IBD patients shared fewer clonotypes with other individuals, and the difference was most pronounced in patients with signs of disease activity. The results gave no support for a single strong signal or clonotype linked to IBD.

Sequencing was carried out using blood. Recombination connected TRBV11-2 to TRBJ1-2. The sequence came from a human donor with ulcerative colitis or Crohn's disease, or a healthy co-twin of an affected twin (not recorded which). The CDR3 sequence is CASSLPIFGVNGYTF.